The text below deals with one T cell receptor (beta chain). No antigen is known for it. This sample is drawn from a study of neoadjuvant nivolumab and ipilimumab in lung cancer. This CDR3 region has 17 residues. V shed 5 bases, J shed 2 bases, and the junction held 10 bases outside the gene matches. The germline gives CDR1 SEHNR, CDR2 FQNEAQ (reference sequence). Produced via immunoSEQ multiplex PCR; TCRdb's table is partial and in-frame only. The sample records 15,000 to 20,000 clones, 79% being singletons. Findings and caveats of the study: Resected-tumor TCR richness correlated positively with pretherapy blood richness. From pretherapy to surgery, tumor richness and clonality rose with dual therapy. TCR sequencing covered a small number of samples.

The input for sequencing was tumor tissue, taken after neoadjuvant nivolumab, alone or with ipilimumab, at or shortly before surgery. The V call is TRBV7-9, the J call TRBJ2-7, with 12 bases fitting TRBD1. The TCR was taken from an adult with non-small cell lung cancer. The CDR3 DNA is TGTGCCAGCAGCCACGGAACCGGGACAGGGGGCGCCTACGAGCAGTACTTC. Its translation: CASSHGTGTGGAYEQYF.